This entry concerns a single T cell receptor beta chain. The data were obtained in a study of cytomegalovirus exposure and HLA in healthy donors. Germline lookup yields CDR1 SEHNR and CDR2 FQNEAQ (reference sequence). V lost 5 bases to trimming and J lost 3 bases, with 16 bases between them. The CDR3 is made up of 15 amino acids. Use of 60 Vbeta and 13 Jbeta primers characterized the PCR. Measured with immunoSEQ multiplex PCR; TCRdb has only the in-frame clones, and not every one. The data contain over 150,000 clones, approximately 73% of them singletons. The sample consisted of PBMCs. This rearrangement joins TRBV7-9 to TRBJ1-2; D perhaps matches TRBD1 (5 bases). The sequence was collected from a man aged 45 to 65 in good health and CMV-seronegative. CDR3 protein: CASSPTAGGDYGYTF. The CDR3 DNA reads TGTGCCAGCAGCCCCACTGCGGGGGGGGACTATGGCTACACCTTC. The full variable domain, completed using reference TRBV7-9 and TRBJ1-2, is DTGVSQNPRHKITKRGQNVTFRCDPISEHNRLYWYRQTLGQGPEFLTYFQNEAQLEKSRLLSDRFSAERPKGSFSTLEIQRTEQGDSAMYLCASSPTAGGDYGYTFGSGTRLTVV.